The 19 T cell receptor beta chains below come from one sample, sequenced in a study of PD-L1 blockade in urothelial cancer. The method was immunoSEQ multiplex PCR; TCRdb's version includes in-frame clones alone and lacks a portion of them. The sample holds 25,000 to 35,000 clones; 80% to 85% are singletons and the top ten take around 3%. Time point reported: peripheral blood 6 weeks after treatment start. Sequences were derived from PBMCs, sampled around atezolizumab (anti-PD-L1) treatment. The receptors originated from a man between 65 and 80 years old with urothelial cancer.

This chain uses TRBV6-6 with TRBJ1-1; 8 nucleotides match TRBD1. Germline CDR1 is MNHNY and CDR2 is SVGAGI (reference sequence). V was clipped by 4 bases and J by 2 bases; unmatched bases: 3. The CDR3 is made up of 14 amino acids. CDR3 sequence: CASSSTGVNTEAFF. CDR3 DNA sequence: TGTGCCAGCAGTTCGACAGGGGTTAACACTGAAGCTTTCTTT.

This chain joins TRBV6-1 and TRBJ2-1, with D perhaps TRBD1 (7 bases). The CDR3 contains 14 residues. The ends were cut back, 9 bases at V and 2 bases at J, with 14 bases in the middle. Per germline, CDR1 MNHNS and CDR2 SASEGT. The CDR3 here is CASRSGGTYNEQFF. In nucleotides, the CDR3 is TGTGCCAGTCGCTCAGGGGGGACCTACAATGAGCAGTTCTTC.

CDR3 in amino acids: CASSPVLAGEGDTQYF. CDR3 in DNA: TGTGCCAGCAGCCCCGTCCTAGCGGGAGAAGGAGATACGCAGTATTTT. The V call is TRBV7-6, the J call TRBJ2-3; 10 nucleotides line up with TRBD2. V trimming: 5 bases; J trimming: 5 bases; junction bases outside the gene matches: 10. This CDR3 spans 16 amino acids. The germline gives CDR1 SGHVS, CDR2 FNYEAQ.

This chain connects TRBV7-2 to TRBJ1-5, with 8 bases fitting TRBD1. Germline-derived CDR1 and CDR2 are SGHTA and FQGNSA. V trimming: 1 base; J trimming: 6 bases; junction bases outside the gene matches: 5. The CDR3 contains 15 residues. The CDR3 loop is CASSLGAGGSQPQHF. The CDR3 DNA is TGTGCCAGCAGCTTAGGGGCAGGGGGCTCTCAGCCCCAGCATTTT. The whole variable domain, remainder taken from reference TRBV7-2 and TRBJ1-5, is GAGVSQSPSNKVTEKGKDVELRCDPISGHTALYWYRQSLGQGLEFLIYFQGNSAPDKSGLPSDRFSAERTGGSVSTLTIQRTQQEDSAVYLCASSLGAGGSQPQHFGDGTRLSIL.

V usage is TRBV30 and J usage is TRBJ1-6; D is uncertain. CDR3 length: 13 residues. Trimming shortened V by 3 bases and J by 10 bases, and 13 bases separated the two germline ends. Germline-derived CDR1 and CDR2 are GTSNPN and SVGIG (reference sequence). CDR3 coding DNA: TGTGCCTGGAGAACCAGCGTAGAGTCACCCCTCCACTTT. Amino acids: CAWRTSVESPLHF.

The V and J genes are TRBV9 and TRBJ2-5; 7 bases are shared with TRBD1. V lost 0 bases, J lost 5 bases, and 7 bases stayed unmatched. This CDR3 is built from 15 residues. Germline CDR1 and CDR2: SGDLS and YYNGEE. The CDR3 region has the DNA TGTGCCAGCAGCGTAGTTAGGGGGCGAGGGGAGACCCAGTACTTC. It encodes CASSVVRGRGETQYF.

The gene calls are TRBV18 and TRBJ2-5, with a tentative D call TRBD2 (6 bases). Deletions cut 3 bases from V and 3 bases from J, with 8 bases between. Germline V lookup: CDR1 KGHSH, CDR2 LQKENI. The CDR3 runs 13 residues. This CDR3 reads CASSPSGEETQYF. For the CDR3, the DNA is TGTGCCAGCTCACCTAGCGGAGAAGAGACCCAGTACTTC. Together with reference TRBV18 and TRBJ2-5, the CDR3 gives the full variable domain: NAGVMQNPRHLVRRRGQEARLRCSPMKGHSHVYWYRQLPEEGLKFMVYLQKENIIDESGMPKERFSAEFPKEGPSILRIQQVVRGDSAAYFCASSPSGEETQYFGPGTRLLVL.

J is TRBJ2-3 and V is TRBV7-3; D is perhaps TRBD2 (6 bases). Trimming pared 2 bases from V and 5 bases from J, leaving 20 bases between. CDR1 is SGHTA, CDR2 FQGTGA, per germline. The CDR3 sequence is 17 residues long. CDR3 in amino acids: CASSLGGLGVEGDTQYF. The CDR3 DNA reads TGTGCCAGCAGCTTAGGCGGCTTGGGGGTGGAGGGAGATACGCAGTATTTT.

The chain links TRBV19 to TRBJ2-4, with a tentative D call TRBD1 (6 bases). Germline CDR1 and CDR2: LNHDA and SQIVND (reference sequence). V was pared by 5 bases and J by 4 bases, with 15 bases between. This CDR3 comprises 15 residues. This chain's CDR3 is CASSPGQNFKNIQYF. For the CDR3, the DNA is TGTGCCAGTAGTCCTGGACAGAACTTTAAAAACATTCAGTACTTC. The whole variable domain, filled in from reference TRBV19 and TRBJ2-4, reads DGGITQSPKYLFRKEGQNVTLSCEQNLNHDAMYWYRQDPGQGLRLIYYSQIVNDFQKGDIAEGYSVSREKKESFPLTVTSAQKNPTAFYLCASSPGQNFKNIQYFGAGTRLSVL.

J is TRBJ2-7 and V is TRBV2; D not certain. CDR1 and CDR2 (germline): SNHLY, FYNNEI. This CDR3 has 13 residues. V lost 8 bases and J 4 bases, leaving 15 bases between the germline ends. CDR3 DNA sequence: TGTGCCAGCGGCTCCTCACCCCTTTACGAGCAGTACTTC. The encoded protein is CASGSSPLYEQYF. Full variable domain (remainder filled in from reference TRBV2 and TRBJ2-7): EPEVTQTPSHQVTQMGQEVILRCVPISNHLYFYWYRQILGQKVEFLVSFYNNEISEKSEIFDDQFSVERPDGSNFTLKIRSTKLEDSAMYFCASGSSPLYEQYFGPGTRLTVT.

The sample holds one count of this clone. The chain uses TRBV6-1 and TRBJ2-7, with TRBD1 matching over 11 bases. V was clipped by 3 bases and J by 4 bases; unmatched bases: 5. The CDR3 loop spans 15 amino acids. Germline CDR1 MNHNS, CDR2 SASEGT. The CDR3 spells CASSDPGQGVYEQYF. The CDR3 DNA reads TGTGCCAGCAGTGATCCGGGACAGGGGGTTTACGAGCAGTACTTC.

This rearrangement joins TRBV16 to TRBJ2-7; D unclear. Germline lookup yields CDR1 KGHSY and CDR2 FQNENV. This CDR3 has 11 amino acids. Trimming cost V 1 base and J 7 bases, with 5 bases left between them. This chain's CDR3 is CASSQFMEQYF. The CDR3, as DNA: TGTGCCAGCAGCCAATTCATGGAGCAGTACTTC.

The CDR3 loop reads CASSPERNAGNTIYF. CDR3 coding DNA: TGTGCCAGCTCACCAGAGAGGAATGCTGGAAACACCATATATTTT. The rearrangement joins TRBV18 to TRBJ1-3, with no clear D. The germline V gene encodes CDR1 KGHSH and CDR2 LQKENI. The CDR3 consists of 15 residues. V lost 2 bases and J 2 bases, leaving 10 bases between the germline ends.

This clone was observed a handful of times. This sequence joins TRBV2 and TRBJ1-5; the D is unclear. The CDR3 covers 15 residues. Trimming removed 5 bases from V and 6 bases from J, with 17 bases in between. Looked up from germline, CDR1 is SNHLY and CDR2 is FYNNEI. CDR3 in amino acids: CASSPFEGGSQPQHF. The CDR3 DNA is TGTGCCAGCAGTCCGTTCGAGGGAGGGAGTCAGCCCCAGCATTTT.

The chain couples TRBV6-6 to TRBJ2-7, with D perhaps matching TRBD2 (5 bases). Germline lookup yields CDR1 MNHNY and CDR2 SVGAGI (reference sequence). Between the trimmed V and J ends, which lost 6 bases and 5 bases, there was a span of 11 bases. The CDR3 runs 12 residues. This chain's CDR3 is CASREGRNEQYF. The CDR3 DNA follows: TGTGCCAGCAGAGAGGGTCGGAACGAGCAGTACTTC.

This clone qualifies as medium-sized. The same CDR3 arises from other DNA sequences in this sample as well. The chain couples TRBV5-1 to TRBJ2-3, with 9 bases lining up with TRBD2. V was pared by 1 base and J by 0 bases, with 0 bases of the junction left unmatched. This CDR3 is 15 amino acids long. The germline CDR1 and CDR2 sequences are SGHRS and YFSETQ. CDR3 bases: TGCGCCAGCAGCTTGACTAGCGGGAGCACAGATACGCAGTATTTT. This codes for CASSLTSGSTDTQYF.

The gene calls are TRBV5-1 and TRBJ1-4, with a tentative D call TRBD1 (6 bases). Per germline, CDR1 SGHRS and CDR2 YFSETQ. V dropped 2 bases and J dropped 4 bases, with 12 bases sitting between them. This CDR3 comprises 15 residues. CDR3: CASSLQGTINEKLFF. The CDR3 coding sequence is TGCGCCAGCAGCTTACAGGGAACGATTAATGAAAAACTGTTTTTT.

The chain employs TRBV11-3 and TRBJ2-1, with 9 bases identical to TRBD1. J lost 15 bases, V lost 1 base, and 7 bases had no gene match. The CDR3 is 13 residues long. Germline V gives CDR1 SGHNT, CDR2 YENEEA. CDR3 nucleotide sequence: TGTGCCAGCAGCTTAGGGGGGACAGGGTCCATGTTCTTC. Translated: CASSLGGTGSMFF. The variable domain in full, with the rest retrieved from reference TRBV11-3 and TRBJ2-1, is EAGVVQSPRYKIIEKKQPVAFWCNPISGHNTLYWYLQNLGQGPELLIRYENEEAVDDSQLPKDRFSAERLKGVDSTLKIQPAELGDSAVYLCASSLGGTGSMFFGPGTRLTVL.

The chain links TRBV5-1 to TRBJ2-5; possibly TRBD1 for D (8 bases). The germline gives CDR1 SGHRS, CDR2 YFSETQ. The CDR3 has 14 amino acids. The V end was cut by 2 bases, the J end by 5 bases, with 13 bases between. CDR3 DNA: TGCGCCAGCAGCTTACAGGGGGGGCGGGAGACCCAGTACTTC. It is translated as CASSLQGGRETQYF.